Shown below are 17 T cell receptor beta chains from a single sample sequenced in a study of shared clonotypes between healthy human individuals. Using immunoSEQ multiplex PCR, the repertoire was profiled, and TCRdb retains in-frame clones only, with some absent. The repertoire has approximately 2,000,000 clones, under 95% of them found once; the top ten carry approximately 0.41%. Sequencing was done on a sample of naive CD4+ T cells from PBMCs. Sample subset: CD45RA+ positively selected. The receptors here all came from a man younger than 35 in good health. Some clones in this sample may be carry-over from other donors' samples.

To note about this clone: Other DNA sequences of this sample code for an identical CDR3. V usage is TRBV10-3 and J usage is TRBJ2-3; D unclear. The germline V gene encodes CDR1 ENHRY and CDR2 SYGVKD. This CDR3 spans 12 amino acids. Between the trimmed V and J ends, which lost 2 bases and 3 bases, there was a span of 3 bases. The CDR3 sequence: CAISETTDTQYF. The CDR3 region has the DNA TGTGCCATCAGTGAGACTACAGATACGCAGTATTTT.

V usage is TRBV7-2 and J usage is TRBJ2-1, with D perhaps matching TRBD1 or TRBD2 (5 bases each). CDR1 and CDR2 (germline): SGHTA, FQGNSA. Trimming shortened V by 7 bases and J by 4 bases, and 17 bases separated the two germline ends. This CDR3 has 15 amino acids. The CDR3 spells CASNTGDLYYNEQFF. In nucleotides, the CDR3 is TGTGCCAGCAACACCGGGGACCTCTATTACAATGAGCAGTTCTTC. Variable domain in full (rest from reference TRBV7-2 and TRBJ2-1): GAGVSQSPSNKVTEKGKDVELRCDPISGHTALYWYRQSLGQGLEFLIYFQGNSAPDKSGLPSDRFSAERTGGSVSTLTIQRTQQEDSAVYLCASNTGDLYYNEQFFGPGTRLTVL.

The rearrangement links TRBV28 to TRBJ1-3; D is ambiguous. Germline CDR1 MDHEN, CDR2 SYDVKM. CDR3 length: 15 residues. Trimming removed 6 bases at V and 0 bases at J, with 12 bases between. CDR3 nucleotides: TGTGCCAGCAGGCCACCTAGAGCCTCTGGAAACACCATATATTTT. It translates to CASRPPRASGNTIYF.

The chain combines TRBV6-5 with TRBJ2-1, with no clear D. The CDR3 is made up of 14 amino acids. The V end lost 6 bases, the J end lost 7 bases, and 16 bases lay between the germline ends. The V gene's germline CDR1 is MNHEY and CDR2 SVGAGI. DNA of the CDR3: TGTGCCAGCAGGGTGGCGTTTACTTGGAATGAGCAGTTCTTC. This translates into CASRVAFTWNEQFF.

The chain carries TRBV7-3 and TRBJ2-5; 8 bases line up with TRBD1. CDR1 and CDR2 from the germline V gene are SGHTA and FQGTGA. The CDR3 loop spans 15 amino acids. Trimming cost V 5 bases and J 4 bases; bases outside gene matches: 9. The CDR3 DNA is TGTGCCAGCAGCCCTGGGACAGGATGGGGAGAGACCCAGTACTTC. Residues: CASSPGTGWGETQYF.

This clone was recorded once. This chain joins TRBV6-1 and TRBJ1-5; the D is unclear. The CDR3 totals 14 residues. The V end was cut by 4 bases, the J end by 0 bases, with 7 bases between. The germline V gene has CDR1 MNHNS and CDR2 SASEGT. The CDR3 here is CASSGQHSNQPQHF. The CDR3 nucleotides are TGTGCCAGCAGTGGTCAGCATAGCAATCAGCCCCAGCATTTT.

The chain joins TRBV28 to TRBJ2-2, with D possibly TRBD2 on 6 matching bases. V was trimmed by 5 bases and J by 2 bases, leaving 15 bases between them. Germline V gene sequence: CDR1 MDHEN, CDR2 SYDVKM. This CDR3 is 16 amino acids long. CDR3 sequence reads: CASSPAGRGNTGELFF. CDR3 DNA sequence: TGTGCCAGCAGTCCCGCAGGGCGGGGAAACACCGGGGAGCTGTTTTTT.

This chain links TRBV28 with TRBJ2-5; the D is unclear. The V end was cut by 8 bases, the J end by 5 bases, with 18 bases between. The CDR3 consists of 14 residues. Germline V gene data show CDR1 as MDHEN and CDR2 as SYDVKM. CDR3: CASSVLAPPETQYF. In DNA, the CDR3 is TGTGCCAGCTCAGTTTTGGCGCCACCGGAGACCCAGTACTTC.

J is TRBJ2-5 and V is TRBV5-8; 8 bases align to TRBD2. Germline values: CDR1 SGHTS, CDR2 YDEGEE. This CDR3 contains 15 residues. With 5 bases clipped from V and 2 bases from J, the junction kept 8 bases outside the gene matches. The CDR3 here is CASRGSGGLQETQYF. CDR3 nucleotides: TGTGCCAGCAGGGGGAGCGGGGGATTACAAGAGACCCAGTACTTC.

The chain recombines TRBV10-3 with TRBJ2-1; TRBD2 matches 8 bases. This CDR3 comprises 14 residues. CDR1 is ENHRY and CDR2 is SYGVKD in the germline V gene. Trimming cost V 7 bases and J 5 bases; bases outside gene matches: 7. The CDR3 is CAITPVAGHNEQFF. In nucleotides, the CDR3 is TGTGCCATCACCCCCGTAGCGGGGCACAATGAGCAGTTCTTC.

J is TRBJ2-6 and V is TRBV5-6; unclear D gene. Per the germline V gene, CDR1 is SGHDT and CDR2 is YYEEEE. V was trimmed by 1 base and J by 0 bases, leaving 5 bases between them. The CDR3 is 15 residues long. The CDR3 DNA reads TGTGCCAGCAGCTTGCGACCCTCTGGGGCCAACGTCCTGACTTTC. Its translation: CASSLRPSGANVLTF.

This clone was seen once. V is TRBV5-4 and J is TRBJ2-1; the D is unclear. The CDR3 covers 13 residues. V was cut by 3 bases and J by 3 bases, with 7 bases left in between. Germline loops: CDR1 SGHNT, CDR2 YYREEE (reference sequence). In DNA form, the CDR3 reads TGTGCCAGCAGCTCCACCGGCTACAATGAGCAGTTCTTC. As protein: CASSSTGYNEQFF. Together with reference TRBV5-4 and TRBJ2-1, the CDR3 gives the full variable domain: ETGVTQSPTHLIKTRGQQVTLRCSSQSGHNTVSWYQQALGQGPQFIFQYYREEENGRGNFPPRFSGLQFPNYSSELNVNALELDDSALYLCASSSTGYNEQFFGPGTRLTVL.

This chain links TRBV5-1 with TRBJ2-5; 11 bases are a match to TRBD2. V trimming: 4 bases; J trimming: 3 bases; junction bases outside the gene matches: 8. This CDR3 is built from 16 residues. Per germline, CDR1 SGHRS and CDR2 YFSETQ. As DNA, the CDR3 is TGCGCCAGCAGCCCCGGTGGTAGCGGGAGGGAAGAGACCCAGTACTTC. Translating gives CASSPGGSGREETQYF.

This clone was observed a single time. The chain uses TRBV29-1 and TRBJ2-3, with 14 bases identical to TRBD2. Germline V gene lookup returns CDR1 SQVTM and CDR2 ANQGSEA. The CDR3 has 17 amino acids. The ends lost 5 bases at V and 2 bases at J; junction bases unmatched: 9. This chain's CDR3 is CSVRGTSGSPLTDTQYF. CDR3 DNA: TGCAGCGTTCGCGGGACTAGCGGGAGCCCACTCACAGATACGCAGTATTTT.

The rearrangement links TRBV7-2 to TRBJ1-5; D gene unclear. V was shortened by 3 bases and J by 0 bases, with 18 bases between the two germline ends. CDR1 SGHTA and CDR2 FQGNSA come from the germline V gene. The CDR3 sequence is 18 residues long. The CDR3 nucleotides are TGTGCCAGCAGCTTGCGACTTCCGGACGGCCTTAGCAATCAGCCCCAGCATTTT. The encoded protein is CASSLRLPDGLSNQPQHF.

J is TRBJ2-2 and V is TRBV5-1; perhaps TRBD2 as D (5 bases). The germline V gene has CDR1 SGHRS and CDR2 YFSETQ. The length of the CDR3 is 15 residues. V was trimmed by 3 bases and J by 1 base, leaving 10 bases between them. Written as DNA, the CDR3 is TGCGCCAGCAGCTCGAGGGCGGGGAACACCGGGGAGCTGTTTTTT. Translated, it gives CASSSRAGNTGELFF.

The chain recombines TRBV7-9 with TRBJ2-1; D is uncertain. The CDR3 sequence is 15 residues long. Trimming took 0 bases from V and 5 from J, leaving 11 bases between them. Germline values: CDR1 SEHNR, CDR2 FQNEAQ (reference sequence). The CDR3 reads CASSLALMWDNEQFF. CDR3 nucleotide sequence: TGTGCCAGCAGCTTAGCGCTAATGTGGGACAATGAGCAGTTCTTC.